Listed here is a single T cell receptor (beta chain). This specimen comes from a study of blood T cell repertoires in COVID-19. Study context: Acute and convalescent COVID-19 samples came from the United States, Italy and Spain. Sample material is recorded as cDNA or gDNA derived from T cells, B-cell-depleted T cells, or PBMCs.

Germline trimming cut 6 bases from V and 10 bases from J; bases unmatched to any gene: 11. The germline gives CDR1 MNHEY, CDR2 SVGAGI. This CDR3 is built from 13 residues. As processed by the authors: It was from reference gene primer amplification that nucleated cell counts were estimated. Only in-frame clones appear in the TCRdb table, and some are missing; sequencing was by immunoSEQ multiplex PCR. V and J calls and clone size follow that table, whereas D and trimming were derived from the DNA. The sample lists 100,000 or so clones; 82% were seen once. What was sequenced was peripheral blood. This chain uses TRBV6-5 with TRBJ1-1; 7 bases are shared with TRBD1. This receptor was obtained from a man aged 50 to 59 with active or convalescent COVID-19. DNA of the CDR3: TGTGCCAGCAGGGGGGACAGATATTTAGGAGCTTTCTTT. The encoded protein is CASRGDRYLGAFF.